This TCR beta chain was documented in a study of T cell responses to AZD1222 COVID-19 vaccine (dated by TCRdb to about 2021). Looking at the study overall: TCR sequencing was performed for fewer than 250 trial participants, of whom roughly 200 were given two doses of AZD1222 and around 25 were given two doses of MenACWY control vaccine. Trial participants were enrolled into age subgroups of 18-55, 56-69 and 70-plus years, which contained about 150, 27 and 61 TCR-sequenced participants, respectively. Points the paper makes about the study in general: CD4 TCRs associated with the vaccine covered the entire spike protein, and the dominant responses were in regions 160-218 and 743-854. After two AZD1222 doses, spike-specific TCR breadth and depth were significantly higher than at day 0 and than in MenACWY recipients. Because no day 14 peak-response samples were available, repertoires were characterized only after the peak T cell response. Most participants were white British and females outnumbered males, and the authors suggested that clonal diversity may have been underestimated. Epitopes outside the regions mutated in the B.1.351 and B.1.1.7 variants were reportedly recognized by nearly half of the unique spike-specific TCRs. Conclusions about previously exposed vaccinees are limited, since just five or six AZD1222 recipients were seropositive for SARS-CoV-2 at baseline. The 56-69-year group was small, and its depth increase did not reach significance, likely because of low power.

The CDR3 regions of human TCRbeta chains were analyzed by immunosequencing. Per the original workflow: Repertoire TCRs were checked for matches against a reference library of SARS-CoV-2-specific TCRs that had been generated using the MIRA antigen-specificity platform. Breadth was defined as the fraction of unique TCRs that were SARS-CoV-2-associated, and depth was defined as the fraction of total T cells that were SARS-CoV-2-associated. Using the MIRA data, every spike-specific TCR was mapped to the spike region that the TCR reacted to and assigned to either a CD4 or a CD8 class. Log10-transformed breadth and depth values were compared by one-way ANOVA with Sidak's multiple comparisons tests. TCRdb's version of the immuneACCESS table is confined to in-frame rearrangements and falls short of the full clone set. An unresolved V gene accounts for under half of the shortfall where checked; the remainder is of unknown origin. V and J calls plus clone size are reproduced from that table; the DNA served to infer D and trimming. This sample comprises 95,000 to 100,000 clones, about 89% of them detected only once. The top ten constitute more than 8.5% of the sample.

Reading the label with the study, this specimen's time point is: about 28 days (+/-7) after the second vaccine dose. Because spike-specific TCR depth and breadth did not differ between the two schedules, AZD1222 recipients who got a second dose at roughly 4 weeks were pooled with those who got a second dose at roughly 12 weeks. Vaccinee samples came from UK trials COV001 and COV002, including a single-blind randomized controlled phase 2/3 trial of AZD1222 (ChAdOx1 nCoV-19) in healthy adults. For TCRbeta chain sequencing, PBMC samples were collected from trial participants at day 0 and at day 28 after the second dose. Notes on this clone: Its cognate antigen has yet to be identified. Base qualities were left out, and no much larger clone turns up one base away.

The sequence was collected from an adult who received the AZD1222 COVID-19 vaccine. Sequencing was performed on peripheral blood, taken 28 days after the second AZD1222 dose.

The DNA is as follows: TGTGCCAGAAGCCCCCGGATTAGCAATCAGCCCCAGCATTTT. Translated, it reads CARSPRISNQPQHF. Here the chain combines TRBV5-3 and TRBJ1-5; the D gene cannot be named for sure. TRBV5-3 is identified as an open reading frame with a role that is uncertain. V is clipped by 4 bases and J by 0 bases, and the sequence between their germline boundaries is 8 bases long. The CDR3 sequence holds 14 residues, the cysteine and phenylalanine included. Only the CDR3 region is kept as DNA, spanning 42 bases read in frame from base 1.